This T cell receptor beta chain is from a study of T cell repertoires in cytomegalovirus infection. Findings and limits, study-wide: Ex vivo responses were dominated by HLA-C-restricted CMV-specific TCR beta clonotypes.

Per the germline V gene, CDR1 is SGHTA and CDR2 is FQGNSA. V lost 5 bases and J 6 bases, leaving 11 bases between the germline ends. The CDR3 sequence is 13 residues long. TCRdb called the reads again in MiXCR, with one record for every CDR3 protein. Of about 180,000 distinct CDR3 sequences in the sample, roughly 20% were seen once. Only a few counts were recorded for this clonotype. The antigen remains unidentified. The source material was CD8+ T cells from cultured PBMCs, sampled from culture after CMV antigen stimulation. The chain uses TRBV7-2 and TRBJ1-5; D remains unclear. The source of this sequence is a human donor in good health (CMV status not recorded). Some clones in this sample may be carry-over from other donors' samples. CDR3 bases: TGTGCCAGCAGCCTTGGATTTGGTCAGCCCCAGCATTTT. This gives the protein CASSLGFGQPQHF.